These 26 T cell receptor beta chains were all obtained from the same sample, sequenced in a study of blood T cells in healthy people across ages. Next came a second PCR, run for about 7 to 12 cycles, which used a sample-barcoded 5' primer along with a J-beta primer mix. TCRdb processed the 5' RACE reads anew with MiXCR; each CDR3 protein has one entry. The top ten clones hold roughly 13% of a sample with under 1,000,000 distinct CDR3 sequences, 36% of them seen once. Material for sequencing was blood. These receptors were obtained from a man aged 18 to 35 in good health.

The chain couples TRBV4-2 to TRBJ2-3; D tentatively reads TRBD1 or TRBD2 (5 bases each). This CDR3 region has 15 residues. Trimming stripped 0 bases from V and 5 bases from J, with 12 bases between. CDR1 is LGHNA and CDR2 is YNFKEQ in the germline V gene. In nucleotides, the CDR3 is TGTGCCAGCAGCCAAGAGAGGGGTTCCGTAGATACGCAGTATTTT. Protein: CASSQERGSVDTQYF.

This clonotype has only a few counts. The CDR3 coding sequence is TGCAGTGCGTCGCTAGCGGGGGTCACAGATACGCAGTATTTT. It translates to CSASLAGVTDTQYF. The chain couples TRBV20-1 to TRBJ2-3; the match to TRBD2 covers 10 bases. V shed 6 bases, J shed 2 bases, and the junction held 5 bases outside the gene matches. This CDR3 is 14 amino acids long. In germline, CDR1 is DFQATT, CDR2 SNEGSKA (reference sequence).

The chain recombines TRBV5-1 with TRBJ2-1; 10 nucleotides agree with TRBD2. This CDR3 has 15 residues. The ends lost 4 bases at V and 9 bases at J; junction bases unmatched: 10. The V gene's germline CDR1 is SGHRS and CDR2 YFSETQ. CDR3 loop: CASSAERGGLGEQFF. The CDR3 nucleotides are TGCGCCAGCAGCGCTGAGCGGGGGGGCCTTGGTGAGCAGTTCTTC.

This clonotype showed up many times. V gene TRBV12-3 or TRBV12-4 combines with J gene TRBJ2-5, with 8 bases matching TRBD1. The CDR3 spans 15 residues. With 6 bases clipped from V and 4 bases from J, the junction kept 10 bases outside the gene matches. The CDR3 DNA reads TGTGCCAGCAGCCCACATCCAGGGGGCGGAGAGACCCAGTACTTC. Amino acids: CASSPHPGGGETQYF.

This clonotype appeared once. The junction shows a germline mismatch at one end, possibly a read error. The chain joins TRBV27 to TRBJ1-1, with TRBD1 as a possible D gene (6 bases). CDR1 MNHEY and CDR2 SMNVEV come from the germline V gene (reference sequence). The CDR3 spans 14 residues. CDR3 amino acids: CASSQGTLGTEAFF. DNA of the CDR3: TGCGCCAGCAGTCAAGGGACATTGGGCACTGAAGCTTTCTTT.

The chain recombines TRBV6-5 with TRBJ2-5; D unresolved. The V and J ends lost 0 bases and 13 bases respectively, with 15 bases between them. Looked up from germline, CDR1 is MNHEY and CDR2 is SVGAGI. CDR3 length: 13 residues. The CDR3 region has the DNA TGTGCCAGCAGTTACTCGAGTGTAGGGTCCCCGTACTTC. Translating gives CASSYSSVGSPYF.

The chain carries TRBV7-9 and TRBJ2-5, with unresolved D. CDR3 length equals 16 residues. The germline V gene encodes CDR1 SEHNR and CDR2 FQNEAQ (reference sequence). The V and J ends lost 0 bases and 1 base respectively, with 12 bases between them. The DNA of the CDR3 is TGTGCCAGCAGCTTAGCGGTAGCAGTAGTCCAAGAGACCCAGTACTTC. Its translation: CASSLAVAVVQETQYF. Filled out from reference TRBV7-9 and TRBJ2-5, the complete variable domain reads DTGVSQNPRHKITKRGQNVTFRCDPISEHNRLYWYRQTLGQGPEFLTYFQNEAQLEKSRLLSDRFSAERPKGSFSTLEIQRTEQGDSAMYLCASSLAVAVVQETQYFGPGTRLLVL.

This clonotype has a handful of counts. The chain combines TRBV7-2 with TRBJ2-5; TRBD2 might be the D (5 bases). The CDR3 runs to 13 residues. Germline loops: CDR1 SGHTA, CDR2 FQGNSA. V lost 2 bases and J lost 4, with 8 bases in between. The CDR3 DNA reads TGTGCCAGCAGCTTACCCCGGGGAGAGACCCAGTACTTC. Translated, it gives CASSLPRGETQYF.

The rearrangement uses TRBV2 and TRBJ2-5, with TRBD2 matching over 8 bases. This CDR3 spans 15 amino acids. The germline gives CDR1 SNHLY, CDR2 FYNNEI. The V segment lost 2 bases and the J segment 5 bases; nucleotides outside the gene matches: 7. The DNA for the CDR3 is TGTGCCAGCAGTGAATTGGGACTAGAGGGGGAGACCCAGTACTTC. Its protein product is CASSELGLEGETQYF.

At least ten counts were recorded for this clonotype. V and J are TRBV27 and TRBJ2-4; weak D call: TRBD1 (7 bases). CDR1 is MNHEY, CDR2 SMNVEV, per germline (reference sequence). The CDR3 length is 16 residues. V was shortened by 5 bases and J by 6 bases, with 20 bases between the two germline ends. CDR3 DNA sequence: TGTGCCAGCAGTAGCCTCCCTGCGGGACAGACAAACATTCAGTACTTC. This encodes CASSSLPAGQTNIQYF.

This rearrangement joins TRBV20-1 to TRBJ2-7, with 11 bases matching TRBD1. The V gene end was trimmed by 5 bases and the J gene end by 3 bases; junction bases not matched to a gene: 3. Germline V gene data show CDR1 as DFQATT and CDR2 as SNEGSKA (reference sequence). The CDR3 loop spans 13 amino acids. The CDR3 region is CSAWDRGIYEQYF. The CDR3 DNA reads TGCAGTGCTTGGGACAGGGGGATCTACGAGCAGTACTTC.

This clonotype has ten or more counts. This CDR3 is CASSFGQGRDGYTF. DNA for the CDR3: TGTGCCAGCAGTTTCGGCCAGGGGAGAGATGGCTACACCTTC. The chain joins TRBV6-5 to TRBJ1-2, with D maybe TRBD1 (6 bases). This CDR3 is 14 amino acids long. Between the trimmed V and J ends, which lost 4 bases and 6 bases, there was a span of 15 bases. Looked up from germline, CDR1 is MNHEY and CDR2 is SVGAGI.

This chain connects TRBV14 to TRBJ2-7; TRBD2 matches at 10 bases. The CDR3 runs to 14 residues. With 5 bases clipped from V and 7 bases from J, the junction kept 8 bases outside the gene matches. Germline loops: CDR1 SGHDN, CDR2 FVKESK. CDR3 amino acids: CASSGTSAINEQYF. The CDR3 DNA sequence: TGTGCCAGCAGCGGGACTAGCGCGATAAATGAGCAGTACTTC.

This clonotype appeared a few times. The V call is TRBV12-3 or TRBV12-4, the J call TRBJ2-2, with D possibly matching TRBD1 (6 bases). Trimming cost V 4 bases and J 6 bases, with 12 bases left between them. The CDR3 consists of 14 residues. As DNA, the CDR3 is TGTGCCAGCAGTTCTACAGGGTTCCCCGGGGAGCTGTTTTTT. It is translated as CASSSTGFPGELFF.

Note on this clonotype: This may be a read error, as it is one base from a much larger clone. The chain links TRBV5-1 to TRBJ1-2; no reliable D call. The germline V gene has CDR1 SGHRS and CDR2 YFSETQ. CDR3 length: 16 residues. DNA for the CDR3: TGCGCCAGCAGCTTGGAGCCCGAGCGCTCCTACTATGACTACACCTTC. Encoded protein: CASSLEPERSYYDYTF.

The rearrangement joins TRBV2 to TRBJ1-6; weak D call: TRBD1 (6 bases). V gave up 8 bases and J gave up 5 bases, with 16 bases separating them. The length of the CDR3 is 15 residues. The germline CDR1 and CDR2 sequences are SNHLY and FYNNEI. This CDR3 is CASSESRGHNSPLHF. The CDR3 DNA reads as TGTGCCAGCTCCGAGTCCAGGGGCCATAATTCACCCCTCCACTTT.

This chain uses TRBV27 with TRBJ1-4, with TRBD1 matching over 10 bases. The V and J ends lost 3 bases and 6 bases, in that order; junction bases with no gene match: 4. From germline, CDR1 is MNHEY and CDR2 SMNVEV (reference sequence). The CDR3 spans 15 residues. The DNA of the CDR3 is TGTGCCAGCAGTTTGGCGACAGGGGGCTATGAAAAACTGTTTTTT. It codes for CASSLATGGYEKLFF.

The chain is built from TRBV30 and TRBJ1-4, with D possibly matching TRBD1 (6 bases). The V and J ends lost 5 bases and 7 bases respectively, with 17 bases between them. Germline V gene sequence: CDR1 GTSNPN, CDR2 SVGIG (reference sequence). This CDR3 is built from 14 residues. The CDR3 DNA is TGTGCCTGGGGGGGCAGCGGGGGCGGTGAAAAACTGTTTTTT. Encoded protein: CAWGGSGGGEKLFF.

The V and J genes are TRBV10-3 and TRBJ1-5, with D possibly TRBD1 on 5 matching bases. The germline CDR1 and CDR2 sequences are ENHRY and SYGVKD. The V and J ends lost 2 bases and 3 bases respectively, with 8 bases between them. The CDR3 has 14 residues. The CDR3 DNA sequence: TGTGCCATCAGTGAGGGGGCAGACAATCAGCCCCAGCATTTT. Translated, it gives CAISEGADNQPQHF.

This rearrangement joins TRBV11-2 to TRBJ2-2; weak D call: TRBD1 (5 bases). The V gene lost 5 bases and the J gene lost 2 bases, with 12 bases spanning the gap. The CDR3 runs 15 residues. The germline gives CDR1 SGHAT, CDR2 FQNNGV. Here the CDR3 DNA reads TGTGCCAGCAGCACAACGGACACTAACACCGGGGAGCTGTTTTTT. Translating it yields CASSTTDTNTGELFF.

V usage is TRBV5-1 and J usage is TRBJ2-1; 8 bases line up with TRBD2. The germline V gene encodes CDR1 SGHRS and CDR2 YFSETQ. The trim removed 5 bases at V and 2 bases at J, leaving 15 bases unmatched. CDR3 size: 18 residues. This CDR3 reads CASSHFGSDGGAYNEQFF. The CDR3 region has the DNA TGCGCCAGCAGTCACTTCGGATCGGACGGGGGGGCCTACAATGAGCAGTTCTTC.

This clonotype has more than one count but fewer than ten. The V and J genes are TRBV20-1 and TRBJ2-1; 7 bases are shared with TRBD2. Germline CDR1 reads DFQATT; CDR2 reads SNEGSKA (reference sequence). The CDR3 contains 14 residues. The V gene end was trimmed by 1 base and the J gene end by 4 bases; junction bases not matched to a gene: 4. Here the CDR3 DNA reads TGCAGTGCTAGAGGGGGGGGGGTATACAATGAGCAGTTCTTC. The encoded protein is CSARGGGVYNEQFF.

This clonotype was counted ten times or more. The V and J genes are TRBV30 and TRBJ2-7; possible D gene TRBD2, 6 bases. The CDR3 runs to 13 residues. The ends were cut back, 4 bases at V and 1 base at J, with 11 bases in the middle. Germline-derived CDR1 and CDR2 are GTSNPN and SVGIG (reference sequence). CDR3 nucleotide sequence: TGTGCCTGGAATCCCGGAGGGTCCTACGAGCAGTACTTC. This encodes CAWNPGGSYEQYF.

The sample holds many counts of this clonotype. This chain uses TRBV5-1 with TRBJ2-3; D ambiguous. This CDR3 comprises 13 residues. CDR1 is SGHRS, CDR2 YFSETQ, per germline. Between the trimmed V and J ends, which lost 0 bases and 5 bases, there was a span of 7 bases. CDR3: CASSLAVEDTQYF. CDR3 in DNA: TGCGCCAGCAGCTTGGCGGTTGAAGATACGCAGTATTTT.

The chain employs TRBV6-6 and TRBJ1-1, with a tentative D call TRBD1 (6 bases). The CDR3 sequence is 14 residues long. V lost 8 bases and J 1 base, leaving 14 bases between the germline ends. The germline V gene has CDR1 MNHNY and CDR2 SVGAGI (reference sequence). The CDR3 nucleotides read TGTGCCAGCCTAGCACAGGGTCCGAACACTGAAGCTTTCTTT. Residues: CASLAQGPNTEAFF.

This clonotype was recorded many times. This rearrangement joins TRBV7-2 to TRBJ2-7, with D hard to call. The assigned J gene may be wrong: the sequence end matches TRBJ2-5 better. CDR3 length: 13 amino acids. Germline V gene sequence: CDR1 SGHTA, CDR2 FQGNSA. CDR3 coding DNA: TGTGCCAGCAGCTTAGCGCTTAATCCGACCCAGTACTTC. This codes for CASSLALNPTQYF.